This passage covers 21 T cell receptor beta chains from one sample sequenced in a study of control samples from healthy donors and cancer patients. Only in-frame clones appear in the TCRdb table, and some are missing; sequencing was by immunoSEQ multiplex PCR. The sample lists 170,000 or so clones, roughly 94% occurring once. Input material: blood. These TCRs come from a woman aged 18 to 35 in good health.

This chain uses TRBV6-2 or TRBV6-3 with TRBJ2-3; 12 bases map to TRBD2. The CDR3 sequence is 17 residues long. Germline-derived CDR1 and CDR2 are MNHEY and SVGEGT. V lost 2 bases, J lost 3 bases, and 6 bases stayed unmatched. The CDR3, as DNA: TGTGCCAGCAGTTACATCCGGACTAGCGGGAATACAGATACGCAGTATTTT. Protein sequence: CASSYIRTSGNTDTQYF.

The chain uses TRBV6-6 and TRBJ1-1; the D gene is possibly TRBD1 (5 bases). CDR1 is MNHNY, CDR2 SVGAGI, per germline (reference sequence). The CDR3 has 15 amino acids. Trimming removed 6 bases from V and 3 bases from J, with 17 bases in between. Here the CDR3 DNA reads TGTGCCAGCAGCTTACTCGGGGCGCCGGACACTGAAGCTTTCTTT. This codes for CASSLLGAPDTEAFF.

The V gene is TRBV5-1, the J gene TRBJ1-1, with a weak D call TRBD1 (5 bases). Trimming took off 0 bases at V and 4 bases at J, with 10 bases between the two ends. Germline V gene sequence: CDR1 SGHRS, CDR2 YFSETQ. The CDR3 covers 14 residues. CDR3 residues: CASSLEGLVTEAFF. The CDR3, as DNA: TGCGCCAGCAGCTTGGAGGGGTTGGTCACTGAAGCTTTCTTT.

The chain is built from TRBV2 and TRBJ1-4; the match to TRBD1 covers 7 bases. The CDR3 has 15 residues. The V and J ends lost 4 bases and 8 bases, in that order; junction bases with no gene match: 10. Germline V lookup: CDR1 SNHLY, CDR2 FYNNEI. The CDR3 DNA follows: TGTGCCAGCAGTGTCGAGCACAGGGGCTTCGAAAAACTGTTTTTT. Protein: CASSVEHRGFEKLFF.

The chain is built from TRBV7-9 and TRBJ1-2, with D unclear. This CDR3 contains 16 residues. V lost 2 bases to trimming and J lost 8 bases, with 21 bases between them. Germline assignment: CDR1 SEHNR and CDR2 FQNEAQ (reference sequence). The CDR3: CASSLRLGPWLQGYTF. Here the CDR3 DNA reads TGTGCCAGCAGCTTAAGGTTGGGCCCCTGGTTGCAAGGCTACACCTTC.

This rearrangement joins TRBV6-5 to TRBJ2-5; D assignment may be TRBD1 or TRBD2 (5 bases each). CDR1 and CDR2 from the germline V gene are MNHEY and SVGAGI. This CDR3 has 12 amino acids. Trimming shortened V by 5 bases and J by 13 bases, and 17 bases separated the two germline ends. CDR3 coding DNA: TGTGCCAGCAGTCAACAGTCCGGGACCTCGTACTTC. This sequence encodes CASSQQSGTSYF.

The chain employs TRBV2 and TRBJ1-5; D is perhaps TRBD1 (6 bases). CDR3 length equals 13 residues. CDR1 and CDR2 from the germline V gene are SNHLY and FYNNEI. V shed 5 bases and J shed 4 bases, with 9 bases lying between them. CDR3 nucleotide sequence: TGTGCCAGCAGTAATGGACAGAATCAGCCCCAGCATTTT. Amino acids: CASSNGQNQPQHF.

This clone was detected only a few times. J is TRBJ2-6 and V is TRBV28; 7 bases are shared with TRBD1. Germline V lookup: CDR1 MDHEN, CDR2 SYDVKM. V lost 2 bases and J lost 4; bases outside the gene matches: 2. This CDR3 region has 15 residues. The CDR3, as DNA: TGTGCCAGCAGTTTAAAGGGGGCGGGGGCCAACGTCCTGACTTTC. Protein sequence: CASSLKGAGANVLTF.

The rearrangement joins TRBV28 to TRBJ2-5; D remains ambiguous. Germline CDR1 reads MDHEN; CDR2 reads SYDVKM. This CDR3 has 10 amino acids. The V and J ends lost 5 bases and 4 bases respectively, with 2 bases between them. CDR3 nucleotide sequence: TGTGCCAGCAGTCGAGAGACCCAGTACTTC. It encodes CASSRETQYF. Combining the CDR3 with reference TRBV28 and TRBJ2-5 gives the whole variable domain DVKVTQSSRYLVKRTGEKVFLECVQDMDHENMFWYRQDPGLGLRLIYFSYDVKMKEKGDIPEGYSVSREKKERFSLILESASTNQTSMYLCASSRETQYFGPGTRLLVL.

The chain joins TRBV4-2 to TRBJ1-2; TRBD1 matches 12 bases. The CDR3 is 17 amino acids. V lost 3 bases, J lost 8 bases, and 13 bases stayed unmatched. Germline V lookup: CDR1 LGHNA, CDR2 YNFKEQ. As DNA, the CDR3 is TGTGCCAGCAGCCATGGTCCTCCGGGACAGGGGGCTGGGGGCTACACCTTC. Protein sequence: CASSHGPPGQGAGGYTF.

The gene calls are TRBV6-5 and TRBJ1-6; 9 bases agree with TRBD1. Germline CDR1 MNHEY, CDR2 SVGAGI. V shed 6 bases, J shed 6 bases, and the junction held 6 bases outside the gene matches. This CDR3 region has 15 residues. CDR3 sequence: CASSKGTGLNSPLHF. The DNA for the CDR3 is TGTGCCAGCAGCAAAGGGACAGGGCTTAATTCACCCCTCCACTTT.

V is TRBV4-1 and J is TRBJ1-1; the D gene is possibly TRBD1 (6 bases). CDR3 length: 16 amino acids. V shed 4 bases and J shed 4 bases, with 19 bases lying between them. CDR1 is MGHRA and CDR2 is YSYEKL in the germline V gene. DNA of the CDR3: TGCGCCAGCAGCCTCACGGGCAGGGGTTGGGGCACTGAAGCTTTCTTT. Its translation is CASSLTGRGWGTEAFF.

The genes are TRBV19 and TRBJ1-1; no firm D call. Trimming took 1 base from V and 4 from J, leaving 10 bases between them. The V gene's germline CDR1 is LNHDA and CDR2 SQIVND (reference sequence). This CDR3 has 14 amino acids. This CDR3 is CASSIGRTTTEAFF. The CDR3 DNA sequence: TGTGCCAGTAGTATAGGGAGGACGACCACTGAAGCTTTCTTT.

V and J are TRBV7-3 and TRBJ1-2; the match to TRBD1 covers 8 bases. This CDR3 has 13 residues. Per germline, CDR1 SGHTA and CDR2 FQGTGA. Trimming cost V 3 bases and J 5 bases; bases outside gene matches: 2. In DNA form, the CDR3 reads TGTGCCAGCAGCTTTGGGACAGGTTATGGCTACACCTTC. Translation gives CASSFGTGYGYTF.

This clone is a singleton in its sample. This sequence joins TRBV6-6 and TRBJ2-5; 14 nucleotides line up with TRBD2. Unmatched junction bases numbered 5, after V lost 5 bases and J lost 3 bases. Per germline, CDR1 MNHNY and CDR2 SVGAGI (reference sequence). This CDR3 is built from 16 residues. The CDR3 DNA follows: TGTGCCAGCAGTGGTCCGGGACTAGCGGGGGAAGAGACCCAGTACTTC. Its translation is CASSGPGLAGEETQYF.

This clone has just a few counts. The V call is TRBV2, the J call TRBJ1-6; TRBD1 is a possible D gene (6 bases). CDR1 is SNHLY and CDR2 is FYNNEI in the germline V gene. Between the trimmed V and J ends, which lost 1 base and 10 bases, there was a span of 14 bases. The CDR3 has 15 residues. CDR3 residues: CASSEGQEGGSPLHF. The CDR3 coding sequence is TGTGCCAGCAGTGAAGGACAGGAGGGAGGGTCACCCCTCCACTTT.

The chain employs TRBV11-2 and TRBJ1-2, with no clear D. CDR1 SGHAT and CDR2 FQNNGV come from the germline V gene. Trimming stripped 5 bases from V and 6 bases from J, with 13 bases between. The CDR3 covers 13 residues. The CDR3 region is CASSPNFGDGYTF. DNA for the CDR3: TGTGCCAGCAGCCCTAATTTCGGCGATGGCTACACCTTC. Complete variable domain (other parts from reference TRBV11-2 and TRBJ1-2): EAGVAQSPRYKIIEKRQSVAFWCNPISGHATLYWYQQILGQGPKLLIQFQNNGVVDDSQLPKDRFSAERLKGVDSTLKIQPAKLEDSAVYLCASSPNFGDGYTFGSGTRLTVV.

The rearrangement joins TRBV12-3 or TRBV12-4 to TRBJ1-1; no firm D call. The CDR3 has 13 residues. V dropped 1 base and J dropped 7 bases, with 10 bases sitting between them. CDR3 sequence (DNA): TGTGCCAGCAGTTTAGTCGTCCAGGATGAAGCTTTCTTT. Residues: CASSLVVQDEAFF.

The chain is built from TRBV10-3 and TRBJ2-7; the match to TRBD2 covers 7 bases. The germline gives CDR1 ENHRY, CDR2 SYGVKD. V trimming: 3 bases; J trimming: 0 bases; junction bases outside the gene matches: 8. CDR3 length: 16 residues. The CDR3 DNA follows: TGTGCCATCAGTGACGCTCTAGCGGCGATCTCCTACGAGCAGTACTTC. This translates into CAISDALAAISYEQYF.

The rearrangement links TRBV15 to TRBJ2-5; D is unclear. The CDR3 loop spans 14 amino acids. CDR1 and CDR2 (germline): LNHNV, YYDKDF (reference sequence). Trimming took 5 bases from V and 5 from J, leaving 15 bases between them. The DNA of the CDR3 is TGTGCCACCAGCGGTAGACTTGCTGGGGAGACCCAGTACTTC. It codes for CATSGRLAGETQYF. Full variable domain (rest looked up from reference TRBV15 and TRBJ2-5): DAMVIQNPRYQVTQFGKPVTLSCSQTLNHNVMYWYQQKSSQAPKLLFHYYDKDFNNEADTPDNFQSRRPNTSFCFLDIRSPGLGDTAMYLCATSGRLAGETQYFGPGTRLLVL.

This chain connects TRBV28 to TRBJ2-2, with D tentatively TRBD1 (5 bases). This CDR3 spans 16 amino acids. Per germline, CDR1 MDHEN and CDR2 SYDVKM. V was cut by 0 bases and J by 6 bases, with 14 bases left in between. The CDR3 DNA is TGTGCCAGCAGTTTATGGGGCAGGGTTGCGTCCGGGGAGCTGTTTTTT. The encoded protein is CASSLWGRVASGELFF.